Detailed here is one TCR beta chain. Its antigen is undetermined. The data were obtained in a study of OX40 agonist ivuxolimab in advanced cancers. Overall study: Ivuxolimab, an agonistic anti-OX40 (CD134) antibody, was given to patients. Two patients with cutaneous melanoma and one with hepatocellular carcinoma, three in total, showed partial responses. Study observations and caveats: Some patients who did not respond also had low normalized T-cell clonal expansion.

The CDR3 consists of 15 residues. The germline CDR1 and CDR2 sequences are MNHEY and SMNVEV (reference sequence). V was shortened by 3 bases and J by 2 bases, with 10 bases between the two germline ends. TCRdb's table, derived via immunoSEQ multiplex PCR, lists solely in-frame clones and lacks some. The sample shows roughly 67,000 clones, 92% of them seen only once. The clonotype comes from an adult with an advanced solid tumor such as melanoma, head and neck, liver or kidney cancer. The chain employs TRBV27 and TRBJ2-2; TRBD1 or TRBD2 may be the D gene (5 bases each). The sequencing here drew on CD4+ or CD8+ T cells sorted from blood, taken in a trial of the OX40 agonist ivuxolimab. The CDR3 loop reads CASSFTGPNTGELFF. The CDR3 nucleotides are TGTGCCAGCAGTTTTACGGGGCCAAACACCGGGGAGCTGTTTTTT.